This T cell receptor beta chain was identified in a study of memory CD4+ T cells and cytomegalovirus serostatus. Across the whole study: Healthy Belgian adult donors included fewer than 10 CMV-positive and more than 20 CMV-negative people. General study points: Each of 67 CMV-associated TCRbeta sequences occurred in one to five individuals.

Some clones are missing from TCRdb's copy, which holds only in-frame ones; the method was immunoSEQ multiplex PCR. The top ten clones hold around 0.68% of a sample with about 25,000 clones, about four fifths of them seen once. As regards this clone: Its specificity is not known.

The sort gate was single viable CD3+CD4+CD8-CD45RO+ cells for memory CD4+ T cells. This TCR came from an adult in good health and CMV-seronegative. The sample taken for sequencing was memory CD4+ T cells from blood.

This chain's CDR3 is CASRPMTVSDEQFF. In DNA form, the CDR3 reads TGTGCCAGCAGACCGATGACAGTTAGCGATGAGCAGTTCTTC. This chain connects TRBV6-5 to TRBJ2-1, with D possibly being TRBD1 or TRBD2 (5 bases each). CDR1 is MNHEY, CDR2 SVGAGI, per germline. This CDR3 is built from 14 residues. Between the trimmed V and J ends, which lost 6 bases and 8 bases, there was a span of 17 bases.